What follows are 20 T cell receptor beta chains derived from one specimen sequenced in a study of blood T cell repertoires in COVID-19. Produced via immunoSEQ multiplex PCR; TCRdb's table is partial and in-frame only. The sample includes 55,000 to 85,000 clones, around 88% seen only once; the top ten take around 12%. Sequenced material: peripheral blood. These receptors were taken from a human donor in a cohort sampled during active COVID-19.

The chain joins TRBV5-4 to TRBJ2-7, with 12 nucleotides matching TRBD2. V was clipped by 4 bases and J by 4 bases; unmatched bases: 9. Germline V lookup: CDR1 SGHNT, CDR2 YYREEE (reference sequence). The CDR3 is made up of 16 amino acids. The CDR3 DNA reads TGTGCCAGCAGCGCACCTGGACTAGCGGGGAGTTACGAGCAGTACTTC. Amino acid sequence: CASSAPGLAGSYEQYF. The full variable domain, in which reference TRBV5-4 and TRBJ2-7 provide the parts outside the CDR3, is ETGVTQSPTHLIKTRGQQVTLRCSSQSGHNTVSWYQQALGQGPQFIFQYYREEENGRGNFPPRFSGLQFPNYSSELNVNALELDDSALYLCASSAPGLAGSYEQYFGPGTRLTVT.

The rearrangement links TRBV4-3 to TRBJ1-2, with 10 bases lining up with TRBD1. This CDR3 spans 15 amino acids. V lost 1 base, J lost 6 bases, and 5 bases stayed unmatched. Germline CDR1 LGHNA, CDR2 YSLEER. In DNA, the CDR3 is TGCGCCAGCAGCCAAGTAGGACAGGGGGATAATGGCTACACCTTC. The encoded protein is CASSQVGQGDNGYTF.

This clone was seen only once. This sequence joins TRBV9 and TRBJ2-5; 8 nucleotides match TRBD1. The CDR3 is made up of 14 amino acids. V lost 4 bases, J lost 5 bases, and 7 bases stayed unmatched. Germline CDR1 reads SGDLS; CDR2 reads YYNGEE. CDR3 in DNA: TGTGCCAGCAGCCAACGGACAGGGCAGGAGACCCAGTACTTC. It specifies CASSQRTGQETQYF.

This chain joins TRBV11-2 and TRBJ2-3, with 10 bases matching TRBD2. The germline V gene encodes CDR1 SGHAT and CDR2 FQNNGV. V lost 0 bases, J lost 2 bases, and 5 bases stayed unmatched. The CDR3 runs 17 residues. The CDR3 sequence is CASSLESSGGHTDTQYF. The CDR3 DNA reads TGTGCCAGCAGCTTAGAATCTAGCGGGGGACACACAGATACGCAGTATTTT.

V usage is TRBV7-9 and J usage is TRBJ2-3, with a tentative D call TRBD2 (5 bases). This CDR3 spans 16 amino acids. The ends were cut back, 5 bases at V and 3 bases at J, with 18 bases in the middle. CDR1 is SEHNR and CDR2 is FQNEAQ in the germline V gene (reference sequence). CDR3 in DNA: TGTGCCAGCAGCCCGGGCCTTATCGGAGGTACAGATACGCAGTATTTT. Amino acid sequence: CASSPGLIGGTDTQYF.

The J gene is TRBJ2-7, the V gene TRBV5-1; D may be TRBD1 (6 bases). V lost 3 bases to trimming and J lost 2 bases, with 9 bases between them. Germline V gene sequence: CDR1 SGHRS, CDR2 YFSETQ. The CDR3 totals 13 residues. CDR3 nucleotide sequence: TGCGCCAGCAGCTCACAGGGCCCCTACGAGCAGTACTTC. Translation: CASSSQGPYEQYF.

This chain uses TRBV6-2 or TRBV6-3 with TRBJ1-2; the D is unclear. The CDR3 totals 13 residues. Germline V gene data show CDR1 as MNHEY and CDR2 as SVGEGT. Trimming took off 2 bases at V and 8 bases at J, with 12 bases between the two ends. As DNA, the CDR3 is TGTGCCAGCAGTTACCAGGCAGTCGGAGGCTACACCTTC. Its translation is CASSYQAVGGYTF.

V and J are TRBV30 and TRBJ2-1; D call uncertain. The germline gives CDR1 GTSNPN, CDR2 SVGIG (reference sequence). CDR3 length: 12 amino acids. Trimming left V 0 bases short and J 7 bases short, with 7 bases between. The CDR3: CAWSVVGNEQFF. Written as DNA, the CDR3 is TGTGCCTGGAGTGTAGTCGGGAATGAGCAGTTCTTC.

The CDR3 sequence: CASSQAHNNEQFF. The DNA of the CDR3 is TGTGCCAGCAGCCAAGCTCACAACAATGAGCAGTTCTTC. The rearrangement links TRBV3-1 (or the pseudogene TRBV3-2) to TRBJ2-1; unclear D gene. Per the germline V gene, CDR1 is LGHDT and CDR2 is YNNKEL (reference sequence). The V end lost 1 base, the J end lost 5 bases, and 6 bases lay between the germline ends. CDR3 length: 13 residues.

This clone was counted a single time. This chain connects TRBV9 to TRBJ1-4; 8 bases line up with TRBD1. CDR3 length: 14 residues. Germline values: CDR1 SGDLS, CDR2 YYNGEE. The junction had 6 bases not matched to a gene; V was cut back by 4 bases and J by 7 bases. Written as DNA, the CDR3 is TGTGCCAGCAGCCTACAGGGGGAAGGTGAAAAACTGTTTTTT. Translated, it gives CASSLQGEGEKLFF.

To note about this clone: Other nucleotide sequences in the sample specify the same CDR3. V gene TRBV18 combines with J gene TRBJ1-6; TRBD1 matches 8 bases. V was pared by 1 base and J by 10 bases, with 3 bases of the junction left unmatched. Germline-derived CDR1 and CDR2 are KGHSH and LQKENI. This CDR3 has 14 amino acids. The CDR3, as DNA: TGTGCCAGCTCACCACTGGACAGGGACTCACCCCTCCACTTT. Residues: CASSPLDRDSPLHF.

The chain combines TRBV11-3 with TRBJ1-1; D is undetermined. CDR1 and CDR2 (germline): SGHNT, YENEEA. CDR3 length equals 14 residues. V dropped 2 bases and J dropped 1 base, with 8 bases sitting between them. The CDR3 region has the DNA TGTGCCAGCAGCTTATACGGTGGGAACACTGAAGCTTTCTTT. As protein: CASSLYGGNTEAFF.

This chain uses TRBV7-9 with TRBJ2-7; D may be TRBD2 (6 bases). Germline CDR1 reads SEHNR; CDR2 reads FQNEAQ (reference sequence). The CDR3 totals 15 residues. Trimming stripped 2 bases from V and 6 bases from J, with 17 bases between. CDR3 DNA sequence: TGTGCCAGCAGCTTAACGGGCGGGTGGCGGGGCGAGCAGTACTTC. This codes for CASSLTGGWRGEQYF. Based on the CDR3 plus reference TRBV7-9 and TRBJ2-7, the full variable domain is DTGVSQNPRHKITKRGQNVTFRCDPISEHNRLYWYRQTLGQGPEFLTYFQNEAQLEKSRLLSDRFSAERPKGSFSTLEIQRTEQGDSAMYLCASSLTGGWRGEQYFGPGTRLTVT.

The chain carries TRBV4-1 and TRBJ1-2, with D maybe TRBD1 (6 bases). Germline CDR1 reads MGHRA; CDR2 reads YSYEKL. The V end lost 5 bases, the J end lost 0 bases, and 22 bases lay between the germline ends. The CDR3 is 18 amino acids. The CDR3 here is CASSVRQDSSKANYGYTF. CDR3 nucleotide sequence: TGCGCCAGCAGCGTCCGACAGGACTCCTCCAAAGCTAACTATGGCTACACCTTC.

This rearrangement joins TRBV2 to TRBJ2-7, with TRBD2 matching 10 bases. Germline CDR1 SNHLY, CDR2 FYNNEI. The CDR3 is 13 residues long. The V and J ends lost 4 bases and 6 bases, in that order; junction bases with no gene match: 3. The CDR3 spells CASSVPSGGEQYF. The CDR3 DNA follows: TGTGCCAGCAGTGTGCCTAGCGGGGGCGAGCAGTACTTC.

The chain has TRBV6-5 and TRBJ2-1; 7 bases line up with TRBD1. Unmatched junction bases numbered 4, after V lost 4 bases and J lost 10 bases. In germline, CDR1 is MNHEY, CDR2 SVGAGI. The CDR3 spans 12 residues. The CDR3 DNA reads as TGTGCCAGCAGTTTCCGGACAGGAGAGCAGTTCTTC. Its translation is CASSFRTGEQFF.

The chain joins TRBV5-1 to TRBJ2-2, with TRBD1 matching 8 bases. Germline V gene lookup returns CDR1 SGHRS and CDR2 YFSETQ. There are 17 residues in the CDR3. Unmatched junction bases numbered 4, after V lost 0 bases and J lost 0 bases. The CDR3: CASSLDQGAANTGELFF. CDR3 DNA sequence: TGCGCCAGCAGCTTGGATCAGGGGGCCGCGAACACCGGGGAGCTGTTTTTT.

Written as DNA, the CDR3 is TGTGCCAGCAGAAGTGGGGTGGAGGGTGAGCAGTTCTTC. Translating gives CASRSGVEGEQFF. This chain joins TRBV2 and TRBJ2-1; tentatively, D is TRBD2 (6 bases). Germline assignment: CDR1 SNHLY and CDR2 FYNNEI. The CDR3 has 13 amino acids. The V end was cut by 6 bases, the J end by 9 bases, with 15 bases between.

This clone was observed a single time. The V call is TRBV30, the J call TRBJ2-2, with 7 bases identical to TRBD1. This CDR3 contains 13 residues. In germline, CDR1 is GTSNPN, CDR2 SVGIG (reference sequence). The J segment lost 4 bases and the V segment lost 7 bases, leaving 6 bases of the junction unmatched. CDR3 residues: CASTGQLTGELFF. Written as DNA, the CDR3 is TGTGCCTCGACGGGACAGCTCACCGGGGAGCTGTTTTTT. Using reference TRBV30 and TRBJ2-2 for the parts outside the CDR3, the full variable domain is SQTIHQWPATLVQPVGSPLSLECTVEGTSNPNLYWYRQAAGRGLQLLFYSVGIGQISSEVPQNLSASRPQDRQFILSSKKLLLSDSGFYLCASTGQLTGELFFGEGSRLTVL.

The chain recombines TRBV28 with TRBJ2-7; no firm D call. Trimming cost V 5 bases and J 4 bases, with 12 bases left between them. The CDR3 covers 13 residues. Germline lookup yields CDR1 MDHEN and CDR2 SYDVKM. The CDR3 loop is CASSPDFRYEQYF. The DNA of the CDR3 is TGTGCCAGCAGTCCTGACTTCCGATACGAGCAGTACTTC.